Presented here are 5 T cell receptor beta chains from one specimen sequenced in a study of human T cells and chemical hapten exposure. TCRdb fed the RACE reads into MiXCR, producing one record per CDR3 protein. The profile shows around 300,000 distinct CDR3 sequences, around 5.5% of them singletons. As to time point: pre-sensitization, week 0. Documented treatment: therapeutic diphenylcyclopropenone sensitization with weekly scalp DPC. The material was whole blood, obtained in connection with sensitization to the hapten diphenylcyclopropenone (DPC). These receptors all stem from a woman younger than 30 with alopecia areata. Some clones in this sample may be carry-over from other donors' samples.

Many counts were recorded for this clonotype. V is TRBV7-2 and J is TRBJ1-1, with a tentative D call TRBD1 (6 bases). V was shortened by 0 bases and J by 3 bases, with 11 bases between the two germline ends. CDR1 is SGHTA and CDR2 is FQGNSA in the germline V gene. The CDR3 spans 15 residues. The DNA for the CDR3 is TGTGCCAGCAGCTTAGCTGGCAGGGGTGACACTGAAGCTTTCTTT. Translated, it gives CASSLAGRGDTEAFF.

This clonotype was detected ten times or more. This CDR3 is CASSRVPAGGSTDTQYF. Here the CDR3 DNA reads TGTGCCAGCAGCCGTGTACCAGCGGGGGGTAGCACAGATACGCAGTATTTT. The chain employs TRBV7-2 and TRBJ2-3, with TRBD2 matching over 9 bases. The CDR3 runs 17 residues. Germline CDR1 and CDR2: SGHTA and FQGNSA. With 5 bases clipped from V and 0 bases from J, the junction kept 9 bases outside the gene matches.

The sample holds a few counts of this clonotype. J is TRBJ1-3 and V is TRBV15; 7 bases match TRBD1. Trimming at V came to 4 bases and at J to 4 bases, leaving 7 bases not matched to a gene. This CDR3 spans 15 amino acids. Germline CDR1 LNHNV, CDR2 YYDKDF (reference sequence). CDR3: CATSIRRTGGNTIYF. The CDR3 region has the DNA TGTGCCACCAGCATCAGGCGGACAGGAGGAAACACCATATATTTT.

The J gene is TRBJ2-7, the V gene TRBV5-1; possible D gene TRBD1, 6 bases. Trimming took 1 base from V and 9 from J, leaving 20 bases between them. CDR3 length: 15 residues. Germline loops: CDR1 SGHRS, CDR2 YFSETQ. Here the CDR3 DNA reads TGCGCCAGCAGCTTGTCCGGACAGAGGCCTGGAGGGCAGTACTTC. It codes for CASSLSGQRPGGQYF.

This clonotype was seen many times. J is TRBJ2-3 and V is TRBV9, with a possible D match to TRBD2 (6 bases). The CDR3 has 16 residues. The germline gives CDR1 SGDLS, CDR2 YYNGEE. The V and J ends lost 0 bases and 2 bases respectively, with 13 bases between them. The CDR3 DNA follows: TGTGCCAGCAGCGTAGGATCCGGAGGGATCACAGATACGCAGTATTTT. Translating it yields CASSVGSGGITDTQYF.